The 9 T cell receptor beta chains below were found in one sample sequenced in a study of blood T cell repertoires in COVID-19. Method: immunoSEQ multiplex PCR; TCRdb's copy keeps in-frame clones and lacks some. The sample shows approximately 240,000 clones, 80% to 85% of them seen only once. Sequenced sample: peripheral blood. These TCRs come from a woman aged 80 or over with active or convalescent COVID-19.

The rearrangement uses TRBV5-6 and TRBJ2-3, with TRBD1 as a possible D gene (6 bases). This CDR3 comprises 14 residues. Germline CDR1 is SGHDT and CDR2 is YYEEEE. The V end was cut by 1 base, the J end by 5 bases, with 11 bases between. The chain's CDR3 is CASSLLGAVDTQYF. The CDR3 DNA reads TGTGCCAGCAGCTTGCTGGGGGCGGTAGATACGCAGTATTTT.

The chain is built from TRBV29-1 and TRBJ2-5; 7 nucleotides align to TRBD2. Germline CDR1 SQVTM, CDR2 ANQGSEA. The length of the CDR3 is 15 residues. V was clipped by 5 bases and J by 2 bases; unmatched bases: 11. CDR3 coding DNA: TGCAGCGTTCTTCCGATAGGCGGGAGTCAAGAGACCCAGTACTTC. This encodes CSVLPIGGSQETQYF.

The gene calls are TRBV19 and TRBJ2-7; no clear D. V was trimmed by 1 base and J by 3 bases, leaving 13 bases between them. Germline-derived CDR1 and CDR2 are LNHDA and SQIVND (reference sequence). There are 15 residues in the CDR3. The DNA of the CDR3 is TGTGCCAGTAGTATAGTGGCAGGTCTATTCTACGAGCAGTACTTC. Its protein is CASSIVAGLFYEQYF.

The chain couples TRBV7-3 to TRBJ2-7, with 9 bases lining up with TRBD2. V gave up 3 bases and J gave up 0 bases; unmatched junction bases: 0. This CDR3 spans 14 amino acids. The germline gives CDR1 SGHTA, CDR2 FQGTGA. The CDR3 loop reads CASSLRGGSYEQYF. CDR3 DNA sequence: TGTGCCAGCAGCTTGCGGGGGGGCTCCTACGAGCAGTACTTC.

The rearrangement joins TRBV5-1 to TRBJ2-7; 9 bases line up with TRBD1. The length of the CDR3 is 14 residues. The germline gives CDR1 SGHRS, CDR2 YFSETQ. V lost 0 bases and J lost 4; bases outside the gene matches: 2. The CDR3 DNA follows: TGCGCCAGCAGCTTGGGGGACAGGGCTTACGAGCAGTACTTC. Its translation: CASSLGDRAYEQYF.

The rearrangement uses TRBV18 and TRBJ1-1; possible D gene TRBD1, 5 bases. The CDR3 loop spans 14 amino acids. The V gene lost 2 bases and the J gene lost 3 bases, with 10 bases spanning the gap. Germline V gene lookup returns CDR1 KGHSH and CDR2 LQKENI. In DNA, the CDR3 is TGTGCCAGCTCACCAGGAGGAGGGGACACTGAAGCTTTCTTT. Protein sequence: CASSPGGGDTEAFF.

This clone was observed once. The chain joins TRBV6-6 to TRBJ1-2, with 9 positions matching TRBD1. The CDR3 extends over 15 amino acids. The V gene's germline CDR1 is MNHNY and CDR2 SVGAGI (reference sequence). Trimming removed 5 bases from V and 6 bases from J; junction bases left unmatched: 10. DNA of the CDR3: TGTGCCAGCAGTAGAAGACAGGGGGAAATTCATGGCTACACCTTC. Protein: CASSRRQGEIHGYTF.

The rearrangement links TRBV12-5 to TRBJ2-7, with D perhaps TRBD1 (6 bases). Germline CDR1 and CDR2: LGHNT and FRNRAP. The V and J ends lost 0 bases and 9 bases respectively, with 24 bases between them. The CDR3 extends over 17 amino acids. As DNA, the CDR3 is TGTGCTAGTGGTTTGGTACCAACGTGGGACAATCACCTTGGGCAGTACTTC. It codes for CASGLVPTWDNHLGQYF.

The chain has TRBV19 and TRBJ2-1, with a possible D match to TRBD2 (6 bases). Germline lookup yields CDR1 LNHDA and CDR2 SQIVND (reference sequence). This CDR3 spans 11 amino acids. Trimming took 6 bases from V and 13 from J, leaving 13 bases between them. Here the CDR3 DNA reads TGTGCCAGTAGCCTCGGGACTTTTCAGTTCTTC. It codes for CASSLGTFQFF.